A selection of T cell receptor beta chains follows, all from one sample in a study of long-term antiretroviral therapy in people with HIV. Data came from immunoSEQ multiplex PCR; TCRdb stores just in-frame clones and leaves some out. The sample includes 30,000 to 50,000 clones, 85% to 90% seen only once; the top ten take around 4%. This specimen was unsorted PBMCs, taken 1.2 years after starting antiretroviral therapy. The receptors here all came from a woman aged 45-65 years with HIV. CDR3s include the opening cysteine and the closing phenylalanine or tryptophan. D genes are given only for firm matches. Part of the rows lack a size; the others show once, few, many or a class for expanded clones.

>TRBV9|once|TRBJ2-3|TRBD1
CASTGQGRSTDTQYF
TGTGCCAGCACCGGACAGGGTCGGAGCACAGATACGCAGTATTTT
>TRBV18|once|TRBJ2-4|NA
CASSPRVDKNIQYF
TGTGCCAGCTCACCGAGGGTGGACAAAAACATTCAGTACTTC
>TRBV30|NA|TRBJ1-6|NA
CAWSGNSPLHF
TGTGCCTGGAGTGGTAATTCACCCCTCCACTTT
>TRBV6-1|NA|TRBJ2-5|TRBD1
CASTLGGPETQYF
TGTGCCAGCACACTAGGGGGCCCAGAGACCCAGTACTTC
>TRBV10-3|NA|TRBJ2-1|TRBD1
CAIQTGTGGSNEQFF
TGTGCCATCCAAACCGGGACAGGGGGCTCCAATGAGCAGTTCTTC
>TRBV27|few|TRBJ1-2|TRBD1
CASSFLISRGQPGYTF
TGTGCCAGCAGTTTCCTGATCAGCAGGGGGCAGCCTGGCTACACCTTC
>TRBV30|NA|TRBJ1-5|NA
CAWSTGQRPQHF
TGTGCCTGGAGTACGGGGCAGAGGCCCCAGCATTTT
>TRBV5-1|NA|TRBJ2-6|NA
CASTGGYSGANVLTF
TGCGCCAGCACTGGGGGGTACTCTGGGGCCAACGTCCTGACTTTC
>TRBV4-3|NA|TRBJ1-3|NA
CASSQDWTSGNTIYF
TGCGCCAGCAGCCAAGATTGGACCTCTGGAAACACCATATATTTT
>TRBV4-2|NA|TRBJ2-2|NA
CASTSGPGELFF
TGTGCCAGCACCTCAGGGCCCGGGGAGCTGTTTTTT
>TRBV19|NA|TRBJ1-1|NA
CASSSSGVLLGAEAFF
TGTGCCAGTAGTTCATCAGGGGTTCTGTTGGGCGCTGAAGCTTTCTTT
>TRBV19|NA|TRBJ2-7|NA
CASSIGQGSYEQYF
TGTGCCAGTAGTATCGGGCAGGGTTCCTACGAGCAGTACTTC
>TRBV7-3|NA|TRBJ1-1|TRBD1
CASSSAGGRSTEAFF
TGTGCCAGCAGCTCGGCAGGGGGCCGTTCGACTGAAGCTTTCTTT
>TRBV10-3|NA|TRBJ1-5|NA
CAISESGQINQPQHF
TGTGCCATCAGTGAGTCCGGACAGATCAATCAGCCCCAGCATTTT
>TRBV7-2|few|TRBJ1-6|NA
CASSLDPNSPLHF
TGTGCCAGCAGCTTAGATCCGAATTCACCCCTCCACTTT
>TRBV19|NA|TRBJ1-4|NA
CAIPTLLEEKLFF
TGTGCCATTCCGACGCTATTGGAAGAAAAACTGTTTTTT
>TRBV10-3|NA|TRBJ1-2|NA
CAMGPGETGYTF
TGTGCCATGGGTCCGGGGGAAACCGGCTACACCTTC
>TRBV23-1|NA|TRBJ2-1|NA
CASSQSGRREQFF
TGCGCCAGCAGTCAATCAGGACGGCGGGAGCAGTTCTTC
>TRBV27|once|TRBJ1-5|NA
CASSLSVGLDNQPQHF
TGTGCCAGCAGTTTATCGGTAGGGTTGGATAATCAGCCCCAGCATTTT
>TRBV13|NA|TRBJ2-3|TRBD2
CASSLNSGGIADTQYF
TGTGCCAGCAGCTTAAATAGCGGGGGAATAGCAGATACGCAGTATTTT
>TRBV10-3|NA|TRBJ1-1|TRBD1
CAISQPGQGNTEAFF
TGTGCCATCAGTCAACCGGGACAGGGGAACACTGAAGCTTTCTTT
>TRBV11-2|few|TRBJ1-6|NA
CASSATPEINYNSPLHF
TGTGCCAGCAGTGCAACCCCAGAGATCAACTATAATTCACCCCTCCACTTT
>TRBV29-1|NA|TRBJ1-5|NA
CSVGLEGVQHF
TGCAGCGTTGGTCTGGAGGGGGTCCAGCATTTT
>TRBV6-5|NA|TRBJ2-2|NA
CASSYSAGSNTGELFF
TGTGCCAGCAGTTACTCAGCCGGGAGTAACACCGGGGAGCTGTTTTTT
>TRBV30|NA|TRBJ1-1|NA
CAWAYMNTEAFF
TGTGCCTGGGCATACATGAACACTGAAGCTTTCTTT
>TRBV4-1|NA|TRBJ1-2|NA
CASSQERRENYGYTF
TGCGCCAGCAGCCAAGAGCGCAGGGAAAACTATGGCTACACCTTC
>TRBV30|NA|TRBJ2-4|TRBD1
CAWSLQGYWDKNIQYF
TGTGCCTGGAGTTTACAGGGGTACTGGGACAAAAACATTCAGTACTTC
>TRBV7-2|NA|TRBJ2-3|NA
CASSPVTDTQYF
TGTGCCAGCAGCCCGGTCACAGATACGCAGTATTTT
>TRBV6-1|NA|TRBJ2-3|TRBD2
CASSDPGLAGGTDTQYF
TGTGCCAGCAGTGACCCGGGACTAGCGGGGGGAACAGATACGCAGTATTTT
>TRBV30|NA|TRBJ1-1|NA
CAWRDRGTEAFF
TGTGCCTGGAGGGACCGGGGCACTGAAGCTTTCTTT
>TRBV7-6|few|TRBJ1-1|NA
CASSLMSSRELTEAFF
TGTGCCAGCAGCTTGATGTCCAGCCGTGAACTGACTGAAGCTTTCTTT